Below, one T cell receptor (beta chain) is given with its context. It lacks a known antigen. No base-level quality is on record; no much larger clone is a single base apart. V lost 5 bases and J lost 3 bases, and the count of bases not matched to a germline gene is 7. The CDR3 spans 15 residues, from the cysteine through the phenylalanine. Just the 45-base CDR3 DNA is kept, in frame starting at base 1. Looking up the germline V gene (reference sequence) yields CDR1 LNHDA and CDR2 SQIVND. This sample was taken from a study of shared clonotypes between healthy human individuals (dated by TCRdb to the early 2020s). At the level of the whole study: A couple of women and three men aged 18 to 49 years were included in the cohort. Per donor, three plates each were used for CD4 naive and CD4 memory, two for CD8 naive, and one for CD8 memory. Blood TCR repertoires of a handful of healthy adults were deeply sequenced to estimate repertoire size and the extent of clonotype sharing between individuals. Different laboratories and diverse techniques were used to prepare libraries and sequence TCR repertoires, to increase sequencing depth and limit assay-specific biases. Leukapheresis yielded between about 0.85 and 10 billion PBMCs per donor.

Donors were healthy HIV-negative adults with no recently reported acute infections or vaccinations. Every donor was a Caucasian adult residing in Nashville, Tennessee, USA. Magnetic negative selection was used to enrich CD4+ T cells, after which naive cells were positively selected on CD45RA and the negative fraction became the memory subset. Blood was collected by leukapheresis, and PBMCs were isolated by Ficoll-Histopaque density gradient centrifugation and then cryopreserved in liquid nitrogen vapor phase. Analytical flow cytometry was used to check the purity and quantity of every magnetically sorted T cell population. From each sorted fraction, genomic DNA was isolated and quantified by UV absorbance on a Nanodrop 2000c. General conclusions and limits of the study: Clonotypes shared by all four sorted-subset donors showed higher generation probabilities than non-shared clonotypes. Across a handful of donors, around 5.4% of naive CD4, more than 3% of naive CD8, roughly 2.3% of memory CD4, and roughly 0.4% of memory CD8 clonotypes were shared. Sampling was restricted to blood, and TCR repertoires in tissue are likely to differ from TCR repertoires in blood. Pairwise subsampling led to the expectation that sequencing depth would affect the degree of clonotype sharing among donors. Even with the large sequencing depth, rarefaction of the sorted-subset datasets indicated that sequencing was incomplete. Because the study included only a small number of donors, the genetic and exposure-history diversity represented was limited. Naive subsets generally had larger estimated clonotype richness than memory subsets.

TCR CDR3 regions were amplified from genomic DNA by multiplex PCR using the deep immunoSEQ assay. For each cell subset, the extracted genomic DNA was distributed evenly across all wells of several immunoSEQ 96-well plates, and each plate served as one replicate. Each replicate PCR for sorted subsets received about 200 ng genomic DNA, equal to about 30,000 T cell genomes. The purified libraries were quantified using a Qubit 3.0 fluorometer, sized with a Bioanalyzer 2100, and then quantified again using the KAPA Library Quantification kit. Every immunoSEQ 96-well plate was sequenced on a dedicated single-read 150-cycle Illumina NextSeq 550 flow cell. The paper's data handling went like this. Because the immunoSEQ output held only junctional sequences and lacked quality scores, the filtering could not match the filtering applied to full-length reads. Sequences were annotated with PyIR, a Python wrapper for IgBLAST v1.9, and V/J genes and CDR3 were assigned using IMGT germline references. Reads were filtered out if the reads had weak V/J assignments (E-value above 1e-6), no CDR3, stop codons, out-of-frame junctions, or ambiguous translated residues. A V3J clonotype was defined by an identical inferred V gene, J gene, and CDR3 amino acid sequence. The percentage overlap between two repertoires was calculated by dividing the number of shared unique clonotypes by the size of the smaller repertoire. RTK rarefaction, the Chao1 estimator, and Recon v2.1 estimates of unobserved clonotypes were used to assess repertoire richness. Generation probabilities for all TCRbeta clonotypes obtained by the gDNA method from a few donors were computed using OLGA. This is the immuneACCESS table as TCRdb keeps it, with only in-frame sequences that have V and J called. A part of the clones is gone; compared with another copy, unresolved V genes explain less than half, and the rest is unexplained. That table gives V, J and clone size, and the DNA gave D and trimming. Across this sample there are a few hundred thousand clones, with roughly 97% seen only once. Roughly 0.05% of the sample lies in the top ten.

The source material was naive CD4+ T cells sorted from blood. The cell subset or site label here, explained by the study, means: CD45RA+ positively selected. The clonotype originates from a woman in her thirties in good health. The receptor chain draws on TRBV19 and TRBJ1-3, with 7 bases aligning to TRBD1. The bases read TGTGCCAGTAGTTCAACAGGGGCTAGTGGAAACACCATATATTTT. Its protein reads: CASSSTGASGNTIYF.